This T cell receptor beta chain was recovered during a study of cytomegalovirus exposure and HLA in healthy donors. Study-wide context: The same platform was used for the 100 to 150 validation repertoires and the roughly 600 first-cohort repertoires, a later analysis reported. Findings of the study overall: Fewer than 200 TCR beta chains were listed as cytomegalovirus-associated. Among the CMV-associated chains, a few were confirmed in vitro as specific for CMV antigens. Later, an analysis found that TCR clusters from the first cohort tended to co-occur in the roughly 110 validation repertoires.

Remarks on this clone: The antigen remains undetermined.

Here immunoSEQ multiplex PCR was the method, and the copy in TCRdb shows in-frame clones only, minus some. The sample consists of about 150,000 clones, 75% to 90% of them appearing once. Sequenced sample: PBMCs. The TCR comes from a young man in good health and CMV-seropositive.

The CDR3 reads CASRGSGKGETQYF. In nucleotides, the CDR3 is TGTGCCAGCAGAGGGTCAGGGAAGGGTGAGACCCAGTACTTC. The genes are TRBV27 and TRBJ2-5; D perhaps matches TRBD1 (5 bases). The CDR3 spans 14 residues. Per the germline V gene, CDR1 is MNHEY and CDR2 is SMNVEV (reference sequence). V lost 6 bases and J lost 5, with 16 bases in between.